Below, 25 T cell receptor beta chains from the same sample are listed, as sequenced in a study of blood T cell repertoires in COVID-19. The protocol was immunoSEQ multiplex PCR, while the TCRdb copy is restricted to in-frame clones and leaves out a portion. This sample yields 100,000 to 150,000 clones, of which approximately 80% are seen a single time; 10% to 15% belongs to the top ten. The sample taken for sequencing was peripheral blood. The receptors here all came from a man aged 55 to 69 with acute or convalescent COVID-19.

The V gene is TRBV28, the J gene TRBJ2-2; TRBD1 matches at 10 bases. V lost 6 bases to trimming and J lost 5 bases; unmatched junction nucleotides: 12. Germline V gene data show CDR1 as MDHEN and CDR2 as SYDVKM. This CDR3 is 17 amino acids long. CDR3 DNA: TGTGCCAGCAGACCTACGACAGGGGACAGGGGTACCGGGGAGCTGTTTTTT. Translation gives CASRPTTGDRGTGELFF. Based on the CDR3 plus reference TRBV28 and TRBJ2-2, the full variable domain is DVKVTQSSRYLVKRTGEKVFLECVQDMDHENMFWYRQDPGLGLRLIYFSYDVKMKEKGDIPEGYSVSREKKERFSLILESASTNQTSMYLCASRPTTGDRGTGELFFGEGSRLTVL.

J is TRBJ2-7 and V is TRBV5-8, with TRBD1 matching 7 bases. CDR3 size: 15 residues. Per the germline V gene, CDR1 is SGHTS and CDR2 is YDEGEE. V shed 3 bases, J shed 3 bases, and the junction held 9 bases outside the gene matches. Here the CDR3 DNA reads TGTGCCAGCAGCTGGGACAGCCACGAATTCTACGAGCAGTACTTC. Its translation is CASSWDSHEFYEQYF.

This chain links TRBV28 with TRBJ2-1; the D gene is possibly TRBD2 (5 bases). V lost 3 bases and J 10 bases, leaving 10 bases between the germline ends. Germline lookup yields CDR1 MDHEN and CDR2 SYDVKM. The CDR3 extends over 12 amino acids. CDR3 residues: CASSFGEREQFF. Here the CDR3 DNA reads TGTGCCAGCAGTTTCGGGGAGCGGGAGCAGTTCTTC.

This chain joins TRBV2 and TRBJ1-2; a possible D gene is TRBD1 (5 bases). CDR1 SNHLY and CDR2 FYNNEI come from the germline V gene. Trimming pared 3 bases from V and 7 bases from J, leaving 24 bases between. This CDR3 is built from 17 residues. The CDR3 is CASSDPIWGGEAGGYTF. The CDR3, as DNA: TGTGCCAGCAGTGACCCGATCTGGGGGGGGGAGGCTGGTGGCTACACCTTC.

This chain uses TRBV6-6 with TRBJ1-4; TRBD1 is a possible D gene (6 bases). Germline CDR1 is MNHNY and CDR2 is SVGAGI (reference sequence). This CDR3 is 13 amino acids long. Trimming cost V 2 bases and J 5 bases, with 6 bases left between them. CDR3 coding DNA: TGTGCCAGCAGTTACAGGGGGAATGAAAAACTGTTTTTT. Translation gives CASSYRGNEKLFF.

The V and J genes are TRBV6-1 and TRBJ2-2; 11 bases agree with TRBD2. This CDR3 has 22 residues. The germline CDR1 and CDR2 sequences are MNHNS and SASEGT. The junction had 18 bases not matched to a gene; V was cut back by 0 bases and J by 3 bases. The CDR3 DNA follows: TGTGCCAGCAGTGAAGCGCAAATCAGGGCTAGCGGGAGGAGGAGGTACACCGGGGAGCTGTTTTTT. It translates to CASSEAQIRASGRRRYTGELFF.

This clone is a singleton in its sample. This chain connects TRBV20-1 to TRBJ1-1; 8 nucleotides line up with TRBD1. Germline CDR1 DFQATT, CDR2 SNEGSKA (reference sequence). V lost 3 bases to trimming and J lost 6 bases; unmatched junction nucleotides: 9. There are 14 residues in the CDR3. CDR3 nucleotide sequence: TGCAGTGCTAGTAGGACAGGGAATAGTCCTGAAGCTTTCTTT. Encoded protein: CSASRTGNSPEAFF.

V gene TRBV24-1 combines with J gene TRBJ2-1; 9 bases align to TRBD1. The CDR3 spans 17 residues. Trimming cost V 3 bases and J 8 bases; bases outside gene matches: 13. From germline, CDR1 is KGHDR and CDR2 SFDVKD. The DNA of the CDR3 is TGTGCCACCAGTGATCCCCAAATGGGACAGGGAGTCTATGAGCAGTTCTTC. Translating it yields CATSDPQMGQGVYEQFF.

The chain employs TRBV3-1 (or the pseudogene TRBV3-2) and TRBJ2-6; the match to TRBD2 covers 12 bases. Germline CDR1 reads LGHDT; CDR2 reads YNNKEL (reference sequence). Losses at the gene ends were 3 bases for V and 0 bases for J; bases not matched to a gene: 3. The CDR3 is 18 residues long. The CDR3 spells CASSHLAGGTSGANVLTF. CDR3 sequence (DNA): TGTGCCAGCAGCCATCTAGCGGGAGGGACCTCTGGGGCCAACGTCCTGACTTTC.

V gene TRBV4-1 combines with J gene TRBJ2-7; 8 bases are shared with TRBD2. Unmatched junction bases numbered 13, after V lost 3 bases and J lost 0 bases. The germline V gene has CDR1 MGHRA and CDR2 YSYEKL. This CDR3 is built from 18 residues. CDR3 sequence (DNA): TGCGCCAGCAGCCACCAATACAAAGCGGGAGCCTCCTCCTACGAGCAGTACTTC. This codes for CASSHQYKAGASSYEQYF.

The rearrangement uses TRBV29-1 and TRBJ2-3; D is unresolved. The CDR3 runs to 13 residues. Between the trimmed V and J ends, which lost 2 bases and 1 base, there was a span of 7 bases. Germline CDR1 is SQVTM and CDR2 is ANQGSEA. CDR3 nucleotide sequence: TGCAGCGTTGAATCGAGCCGCACAGATACGCAGTATTTT. Translated, it gives CSVESSRTDTQYF.

The J gene is TRBJ1-5, the V gene TRBV11-2, with 8 bases fitting TRBD1. This CDR3 spans 17 amino acids. The ends lost 7 bases at V and 7 bases at J; junction bases unmatched: 18. Germline-derived CDR1 and CDR2 are SGHAT and FQNNGV. CDR3 bases: TGTGCCAGCACCCTAAAACGGATTAGACAGGGGCGACAGCCCCAGCATTTT. As protein: CASTLKRIRQGRQPQHF.

The chain uses TRBV27 and TRBJ1-5, with D perhaps TRBD1 (5 bases). This CDR3 spans 18 amino acids. The germline V and J ends were trimmed by 5 bases and 0 bases, with 20 bases remaining between them. In germline, CDR1 is MNHEY, CDR2 SMNVEV (reference sequence). This chain's CDR3 is CASSPLRGRGYSNQPQHF. The DNA for the CDR3 is TGTGCCAGCAGTCCCCTAAGGGGAAGGGGATATAGCAATCAGCCCCAGCATTTT.

This chain joins TRBV3-1 (or the pseudogene TRBV3-2) and TRBJ2-2; a weak D match, TRBD1 (5 bases). The CDR3 runs to 14 residues. V was shortened by 4 bases and J by 7 bases, with 13 bases between the two germline ends. Germline CDR1 LGHDT, CDR2 YNNKEL (reference sequence). For the CDR3, the DNA is TGTGCCAGCAGCCCTCAGGGCCGGCGCGGGGAGCTGTTTTTT. Encoded protein: CASSPQGRRGELFF.

V usage is TRBV5-1 and J usage is TRBJ2-1; 10 bases are a match to TRBD1. Germline V lookup: CDR1 SGHRS, CDR2 YFSETQ. The CDR3 spans 16 residues. Losses at the gene ends were 4 bases for V and 3 bases for J; bases not matched to a gene: 7. Here the CDR3 reads CASSPEGQGLYNEQFF. CDR3 in DNA: TGCGCCAGCAGCCCAGAGGGACAGGGGCTCTACAATGAGCAGTTCTTC.

This clone was seen once. The chain recombines TRBV7-2 with TRBJ2-3; 10 positions agree with TRBD2. The ends lost 5 bases at V and 8 bases at J; junction bases unmatched: 4. The CDR3 extends over 13 amino acids. In germline, CDR1 is SGHTA, CDR2 FQGNSA. Here the CDR3 reads CASSPRTSGTQYF. The DNA for the CDR3 is TGTGCCAGCAGCCCCCGGACTAGCGGTACGCAGTATTTT.

V and J are TRBV5-1 and TRBJ1-2; TRBD1 agrees at 8 bases. Germline V lookup: CDR1 SGHRS, CDR2 YFSETQ. The length of the CDR3 is 13 residues. V was clipped by 4 bases and J by 6 bases; unmatched bases: 5. The chain's CDR3 is CASSLGQGHGYTF. The CDR3 DNA reads as TGCGCCAGCAGCCTAGGACAGGGCCATGGCTACACCTTC. Together with reference TRBV5-1 and TRBJ1-2, the CDR3 gives the full variable domain: KAGVTQTPRYLIKTRGQQVTLSCSPISGHRSVSWYQQTPGQGLQFLFEYFSETQRNKGNFPGRFSGRQFSNSRSEMNVSTLELGDSALYLCASSLGQGHGYTFGSGTRLTVV.

The chain has TRBV29-1 and TRBJ2-7, with TRBD2 as a possible D gene (5 bases). Germline values: CDR1 SQVTM, CDR2 ANQGSEA. V was cut by 4 bases and J by 3 bases, with 10 bases left in between. The CDR3 consists of 12 residues. The chain's CDR3 is CSVGPGIYEQYF. The CDR3 nucleotides read TGCAGCGTTGGGCCGGGAATCTACGAGCAGTACTTC.

The rearrangement uses TRBV11-1 and TRBJ2-7; a possible D gene is TRBD2 (6 bases). This CDR3 has 15 residues. The V gene lost 5 bases and the J gene lost 7 bases, with 21 bases spanning the gap. Germline V gene lookup returns CDR1 SGHAT and CDR2 FQDESV (reference sequence). The CDR3 spells CASSPRLAARWEQYF. Written as DNA, the CDR3 is TGTGCCAGCAGCCCAAGATTAGCGGCCCGCTGGGAGCAGTACTTC.

The rearrangement links TRBV27 to TRBJ1-5, with TRBD1 matching over 9 bases. Unmatched junction bases numbered 3, after V lost 3 bases and J lost 6 bases. CDR3 length: 14 amino acids. Per germline, CDR1 MNHEY and CDR2 SMNVEV (reference sequence). CDR3 region: CASSLDRGGQPQHF. The CDR3 DNA is TGTGCCAGCAGTTTGGACAGGGGCGGTCAGCCCCAGCATTTT.

The CDR3 bases are TGTGCCACCGGGGGCGTCTTATCCTTCCCTCCGTCCAATGAGCAGTTCTTC. It yields the protein CATGGVLSFPPSNEQFF. This rearrangement joins TRBV24-1 to TRBJ2-1; the D gene is possibly TRBD1 (6 bases). V was pared by 9 bases and J by 6 bases, with 26 bases between. In germline, CDR1 is KGHDR, CDR2 SFDVKD. The CDR3 has 17 residues.

This chain links TRBV28 with TRBJ1-2; TRBD1 aligns across 9 bases. The germline V gene encodes CDR1 MDHEN and CDR2 SYDVKM. CDR3 size: 14 residues. The V gene end was trimmed by 3 bases and the J gene end by 4 bases; junction bases not matched to a gene: 3. Written as DNA, the CDR3 is TGTGCCAGCAGTTTCGTGGACAGGGGCTATGGCTACACCTTC. Its protein product is CASSFVDRGYGYTF.

This sequence joins TRBV30 and TRBJ1-1; unclear D gene. The germline V and J ends were trimmed by 2 bases and 7 bases, with 8 bases remaining between them. The germline V gene encodes CDR1 GTSNPN and CDR2 SVGIG (reference sequence). CDR3 size: 11 residues. The CDR3 reads CAWSLRYEAFF. CDR3 bases: TGTGCCTGGAGTTTGCGATATGAAGCTTTCTTT.

CDR3 sequence (DNA): TGTGCCAGCAGCTTACCGGACAGGAACTATGGCTACACCTTC. Residues: CASSLPDRNYGYTF. The chain carries TRBV5-8 and TRBJ1-2; 7 bases match TRBD1. In germline, CDR1 is SGHTS, CDR2 YDEGEE. J gave up 2 bases and V 2 bases, and 3 bases lay outside the gene matches. The CDR3 runs 14 residues.

The rearrangement joins TRBV6-5 to TRBJ1-1, with D possibly being TRBD1 (5 bases). Trimming removed 7 bases at V and 6 bases at J, with 15 bases between. Germline CDR1 is MNHEY and CDR2 is SVGAGI. The CDR3 is 13 amino acids. This chain's CDR3 is CASIPWGGAEAFF. The CDR3, as DNA: TGTGCCAGCATTCCCTGGGGGGGTGCTGAAGCTTTCTTT.